The rows below give T cell receptor beta chains drawn from one sample of a study of T cell responses to AZD1222 COVID-19 vaccine. This table comes from immunoSEQ multiplex PCR, and its TCRdb copy is limited to in-frame clones, with some not included. The table includes 75,000 to 100,000 clones, 86% detected once. Material: peripheral blood, obtained on day 0 of AZD1222 vaccination. Receptors originate from an adult in good health. Each CDR3 is given with its conserved first and last residue.

>TRBV19
CASMQGASVNTEAFF
>TRBV15
CATSRDLAGGSYNEQFF
>TRBV19
CASSVGGSRDSPLHF
>TRBV19
CASTQGTGESYGYTF
>TRBV11-2
CASSLLGTGSGNTIYF
>TRBV5-4
CASSLGQKTGELFF
>TRBV7-9
CASSLMGNTEAFF
>TRBV29-1
CSVEGDWADAFF
>TRBV6-1
CASSETGGVQPQHF
>TRBV9
CASSVIGSNQETQYF
>TRBV4-1
CASSQDGDGELFF
>TRBV5-1
CASSLVAGQGSVSGQFF
>TRBV19
CASSQGGSNEQFF
>TRBV5-6
CASSLAWGDTQYF
>TRBV11-2
CASSQPIGSGGRNTGELFF
>TRBV4-1
CASSQESTGLGELFF
>TRBV7-9
CASSPARGRYNEQFF
>TRBV19
CASSIPGTVYNEQFF
>TRBV4-1
CASSQVPGDSNQPQHF
>TRBV2
CACSPWTSGKETQYF
>TRBV10-2
CASRADSYTGELFF
>TRBV11-2
CASSHIWRNTEAFF
>TRBV7-2
CASRGAAAGELFF
>TRBV5-1
CASREPDRRDGYTF
>TRBV9
CASSVRYGYQETQYF
>TRBV9
CASSVATVPTDTQYF
>TRBV4-2
CASSQDGTGSYEQYF
>TRBV6-5
CASSSAPSYEQYF
>TRBV5-4
CASSIPGQASTDTQYF
>TRBV3-1/TRBV3-2
CASSHRGIYGYTF
>TRBV29-1
CSVMLRGRNTGELFF
>TRBV2
CASQIMADYEQYF
>TRBV18
CASSPSVGQGNSPLHF
>TRBV2
CASSGLATSTDTQYF
>TRBV12-3/TRBV12-4
CASSLGGQPQHF
>TRBV4-2
CASSQEKRIAGDETQYF